Below are 26 T cell receptor beta chains sequenced from a single sample in a study of cytomegalovirus exposure and HLA in healthy donors (TCRdb year 2017). Library preparation was by the immunoSEQ multiplex PCR assay. The multiplex PCR relied on a mix of 60 forward primers for TCR Vbeta segments and 13 reverse primers for TCR Jbeta segments. As stored in TCRdb, this immuneACCESS dataset retains in-frame rearrangements with V and J assigned. A fraction of the clones does not appear; measured against another copy, unresolved V genes explain less than half of the discrepancy, and the remainder lacks a known reason. The sample table records 120,000 to 150,000 clones; around 77% of these occur just once. Jointly, the top ten make up more than 0.95% of the sample. Sequencing was done on a sample of PBMCs. These receptors originate from a man in his late teens or twenties in good health and CMV-seronegative.

The V gene is TRBV7-9, the J gene TRBJ2-7; 8 bases agree with TRBD1. Germline V gives CDR1 SEHNR, CDR2 FQNEAQ (reference sequence). This CDR3 is 13 amino acids long. V shed 5 bases, J shed 5 bases, and the junction held 5 bases outside the gene matches. In DNA, the CDR3 is TGTGCCAGCAGCACCGGACAGGGACACGAGCAGTACTTC. Residues: CASSTGQGHEQYF.

V is TRBV15 and J is TRBJ2-3; TRBD2 is a possible D gene (5 bases). Germline V lookup: CDR1 LNHNV, CDR2 YYDKDF (reference sequence). V lost 0 bases to trimming and J lost 5 bases, with 15 bases between them. The CDR3 loop spans 16 amino acids. CDR3 nucleotides: TGTGCCACCAGCAGAGATCACGGGGTTCGCATAGATACGCAGTATTTT. Protein sequence: CATSRDHGVRIDTQYF. The full variable domain, completed using reference TRBV15 and TRBJ2-3, is DAMVIQNPRYQVTQFGKPVTLSCSQTLNHNVMYWYQQKSSQAPKLLFHYYDKDFNNEADTPDNFQSRRPNTSFCFLDIRSPGLGDTAMYLCATSRDHGVRIDTQYFGPGTRLTVL.

V usage is TRBV4-2 and J usage is TRBJ1-2; TRBD1 might be the D (6 bases). Germline CDR1 is LGHNA and CDR2 is YNFKEQ. Between the trimmed V and J ends, which lost 4 bases and 0 bases, there was a span of 15 bases. The CDR3 spans 16 residues. The chain's CDR3 is CASSRLQGSSNYGYTF. As DNA, the CDR3 is TGTGCCAGCAGCCGACTCCAGGGGTCTTCTAACTATGGCTACACCTTC.

V usage is TRBV2 and J usage is TRBJ2-2; TRBD1 aligns across 7 bases. The CDR3 extends over 14 amino acids. J was trimmed by 4 bases and V by 8 bases; bases with no gene match: 7. CDR1 is SNHLY, CDR2 FYNNEI, per germline. The CDR3 DNA reads as TGTGCCAGCCGGGGACAGATGGGCACCGGGGAGCTGTTTTTT. This translates into CASRGQMGTGELFF.

The chain recombines TRBV5-3 with TRBJ1-6; D remains unclear. TRBV5-3 is an ORF for which the function is uncertain. With 7 bases removed from V and 4 bases from J, the gap between germline ends came to 15 bases. The CDR3 has 15 amino acids. The CDR3 coding sequence is TGTGCCAGATGGGCTTCCCGAAGGTATAATTCACCCCTCCACTTT. Its translation is CARWASRRYNSPLHF.

V is TRBV6-4 and J is TRBJ1-6; no definite D call. Germline V gene data show CDR1 as MRHNA and CDR2 as SNTAGT. Trimming stripped 6 bases from V and 7 bases from J, with 13 bases between. CDR3 length: 14 residues. CDR3 region: CASRDTSRNSPLHF. The DNA for the CDR3 is TGTGCCAGCAGAGACACTAGCCGGAATTCACCCCTCCACTTT.

The chain is built from TRBV30 and TRBJ2-7; 7 positions agree with TRBD1. Germline-derived CDR1 and CDR2 are GTSNPN and SVGIG (reference sequence). CDR3 length: 13 residues. The V segment lost 2 bases and the J segment 3 bases; nucleotides outside the gene matches: 4. CDR3 DNA sequence: TGTGCCTGGAGTCCGACAGGGAGCTACGAGCAGTACTTC. Translating gives CAWSPTGSYEQYF.

V gene TRBV2 combines with J gene TRBJ2-5, with D tentatively TRBD1 (5 bases). The CDR3 contains 15 residues. Germline V lookup: CDR1 SNHLY, CDR2 FYNNEI. The ends were cut back, 1 base at V and 2 bases at J, with 11 bases in the middle. CDR3 bases: TGTGCCAGCAGTGAAGGTGGGAACAGGCAAGAGACCCAGTACTTC. The encoded protein is CASSEGGNRQETQYF. Complete variable domain (other parts from reference TRBV2 and TRBJ2-5): EPEVTQTPSHQVTQMGQEVILRCVPISNHLYFYWYRQILGQKVEFLVSFYNNEISEKSEIFDDQFSVERPDGSNFTLKIRSTKLEDSAMYFCASSEGGNRQETQYFGPGTRLLVL.

V usage is TRBV2 and J usage is TRBJ2-3, with a possible D match to TRBD2 (6 bases). The V gene's germline CDR1 is SNHLY and CDR2 FYNNEI. V lost 7 bases, J lost 1 base, and 9 bases lay in between. The CDR3 extends over 13 amino acids. The CDR3 is CASKRGGTDTQYF. The CDR3 nucleotides read TGTGCCAGCAAACGCGGGGGCACAGATACGCAGTATTTT.

The genes are TRBV14 and TRBJ2-3; a possible D gene is TRBD1 (7 bases). This CDR3 has 15 amino acids. Germline V lookup: CDR1 SGHDN, CDR2 FVKESK. Trimming cost V 3 bases and J 4 bases, with 14 bases left between them. This CDR3 reads CASSQMGRGADTQYF. Here the CDR3 DNA reads TGTGCCAGCAGCCAGATGGGCAGGGGGGCAGATACGCAGTATTTT.

This chain uses TRBV5-1 with TRBJ2-1, with TRBD1 matching over 9 bases. This CDR3 has 15 amino acids. Germline CDR1 reads SGHRS; CDR2 reads YFSETQ. The V segment lost 4 bases and the J segment 4 bases; nucleotides outside the gene matches: 6. The CDR3 DNA reads as TGCGCCAGCAGCCATGGACAGGGGCAATACAATGAGCAGTTCTTC. This encodes CASSHGQGQYNEQFF. Variable domain in full (rest from reference TRBV5-1 and TRBJ2-1): KAGVTQTPRYLIKTRGQQVTLSCSPISGHRSVSWYQQTPGQGLQFLFEYFSETQRNKGNFPGRFSGRQFSNSRSEMNVSTLELGDSALYLCASSHGQGQYNEQFFGPGTRLTVL.

V gene TRBV5-8 combines with J gene TRBJ2-2; the D gene is possibly TRBD1 (5 bases). The CDR3 is 15 residues long. Trimming cost V 2 bases and J 0 bases, with 8 bases left between them. CDR1 is SGHTS, CDR2 YDEGEE, per germline. CDR3: CASSLGVTNTGELFF. The CDR3 nucleotides are TGTGCCAGCAGCTTAGGGGTAACGAACACCGGGGAGCTGTTTTTT. The full variable domain, in which reference TRBV5-8 and TRBJ2-2 provide the parts outside the CDR3, is EAGVTQSPTHLIKTRGQQATLRCSPISGHTSVYWYQQALGLGLQFLLWYDEGEERNRGNFPPRFSGRQFPNYSSELNVNALELEDSALYLCASSLGVTNTGELFFGEGSRLTVL.

V gene TRBV5-1 combines with J gene TRBJ2-1; D uncertain. The CDR3 has 15 amino acids. The germline V gene has CDR1 SGHRS and CDR2 YFSETQ. V dropped 0 bases and J dropped 3 bases, with 10 bases sitting between them. The CDR3 is CASSLVVRNYNEQFF. CDR3 DNA: TGCGCCAGCAGCTTGGTCGTCAGAAACTACAATGAGCAGTTCTTC. Full variable domain (outside the CDR3, taken from reference TRBV5-1 and TRBJ2-1): KAGVTQTPRYLIKTRGQQVTLSCSPISGHRSVSWYQQTPGQGLQFLFEYFSETQRNKGNFPGRFSGRQFSNSRSEMNVSTLELGDSALYLCASSLVVRNYNEQFFGPGTRLTVL.

This clone has more than one count but fewer than ten. This chain uses TRBV4-3 with TRBJ1-2; 9 bases match TRBD1. Germline-derived CDR1 and CDR2 are LGHNA and YSLEER. The CDR3 loop spans 15 amino acids. The trim removed 4 bases at V and 3 bases at J, leaving 6 bases unmatched. CDR3 in amino acids: CASSPTGGIDYGYTF. In DNA, the CDR3 is TGCGCCAGCAGCCCCACAGGGGGCATCGACTATGGCTACACCTTC.

V and J are TRBV6-5 and TRBJ1-5; 7 bases fit TRBD1. CDR1 MNHEY and CDR2 SVGAGI come from the germline V gene. V shed 5 bases and J 2 bases; nucleotides not matched to a gene: 6. The CDR3 extends over 15 amino acids. The CDR3 sequence is CASSPGQAGNQPQHF. The CDR3 DNA sequence: TGTGCCAGCAGTCCCGGACAGGCGGGCAATCAGCCCCAGCATTTT.

This CDR3 is CASSTDSYGYTF. CDR3 bases: TGTGCCAGCAGTACGGACAGTTATGGCTACACCTTC. The V and J genes are TRBV2 and TRBJ1-2; the D gene is possibly TRBD1 (6 bases). The V gene's germline CDR1 is SNHLY and CDR2 FYNNEI. This CDR3 spans 12 amino acids. Trimming removed 5 bases from V and 5 bases from J, with 9 bases in between.

The V call is TRBV4-3, the J call TRBJ2-2; 8 nucleotides align to TRBD1. V lost 3 bases to trimming and J lost 1 base; unmatched junction nucleotides: 7. The germline V gene encodes CDR1 LGHNA and CDR2 YSLEER. The CDR3 spans 17 residues. CDR3 sequence reads: CASSHAAGTGNTGELFF. The DNA for the CDR3 is TGCGCCAGCAGCCACGCCGCAGGGACAGGGAACACCGGGGAGCTGTTTTTT.

This clone was recorded a few times. V is TRBV6-6 and J is TRBJ2-1; 9 nucleotides agree with TRBD1. Germline V gene lookup returns CDR1 MNHNY and CDR2 SVGAGI (reference sequence). The CDR3 is made up of 13 amino acids. J gave up 7 bases and V 5 bases, and 3 bases lay outside the gene matches. CDR3 sequence: CASSIDRGNEQFF. Written as DNA, the CDR3 is TGTGCCAGCAGTATCGACAGGGGGAATGAGCAGTTCTTC.

This clone was recorded only once. The genes are TRBV25-1 and TRBJ2-3; no clear D. This CDR3 comprises 11 residues. V dropped 9 bases and J dropped 6 bases, with 10 bases sitting between them. Germline V gene sequence: CDR1 MGHDK, CDR2 SYGVNS. The DNA of the CDR3 is TGTGCCAGTGAAGCTTTCGATACGCAGTATTTT. Its translation: CASEAFDTQYF.

The V gene is TRBV7-2, the J gene TRBJ2-1, with D uncertain. This CDR3 spans 13 amino acids. Germline CDR1 reads SGHTA; CDR2 reads FQGNSA. V was trimmed by 4 bases and J by 7 bases, leaving 11 bases between them. CDR3 residues: CASSSIPGNEQFF. CDR3 sequence (DNA): TGTGCCAGCAGCTCCATCCCCGGGAATGAGCAGTTCTTC.

This clone has a handful of counts. This chain connects TRBV9 to TRBJ2-1; 13 bases are a match to TRBD2. This CDR3 has 17 residues. The junction had 2 bases not matched to a gene; V was cut back by 0 bases and J by 2 bases. The germline gives CDR1 SGDLS, CDR2 YYNGEE. The CDR3 bases are TGTGCCAGCAGCGTAGCTACTAGCGGGGGGGCCTACAATGAGCAGTTCTTC. This encodes CASSVATSGGAYNEQFF.

There are a few counts of this clone. The chain uses TRBV27 and TRBJ1-6; 7 bases are a match to TRBD1. Trimming cost V 2 bases and J 0 bases; bases outside gene matches: 1. CDR3 length: 16 residues. In germline, CDR1 is MNHEY, CDR2 SMNVEV (reference sequence). The CDR3 reads CASSLQGVSYNSPLHF. The CDR3 DNA reads as TGTGCCAGCAGTTTACAGGGGGTCTCCTATAATTCACCCCTCCACTTT.

The chain employs TRBV7-9 and TRBJ2-3, with TRBD2 identical over 8 bases. Germline lookup yields CDR1 SEHNR and CDR2 FQNEAQ (reference sequence). V shed 4 bases, J shed 4 bases, and the junction held 13 bases outside the gene matches. The CDR3 extends over 17 amino acids. The CDR3 sequence is CASSSGGSSGYSDTQYF. CDR3 coding DNA: TGTGCCAGCAGCTCCGGAGGTTCTAGCGGGTACTCAGATACGCAGTATTTT. The variable domain in full, completed from reference TRBV7-9 and TRBJ2-3, reads DTGVSQNPRHKITKRGQNVTFRCDPISEHNRLYWYRQTLGQGPEFLTYFQNEAQLEKSRLLSDRFSAERPKGSFSTLEIQRTEQGDSAMYLCASSSGGSSGYSDTQYFGPGTRLTVL.

This clone appeared a single time. The chain links TRBV15 to TRBJ2-5, with 10 nucleotides matching TRBD1. Germline trimming cut 5 bases from V and 5 bases from J; bases unmatched to any gene: 2. Per the germline V gene, CDR1 is LNHNV and CDR2 is YYDKDF (reference sequence). This CDR3 is built from 13 residues. CDR3 in DNA: TGTGCCACCAGCGGGACAGGGGTGGAGACCCAGTACTTC. Translating it yields CATSGTGVETQYF.

The CDR3 region is CASSLSSRGNSPLHF. In nucleotides, the CDR3 is TGCGCCAGCAGCTTGTCTTCGCGGGGTAATTCACCCCTCCACTTT. V usage is TRBV5-1 and J usage is TRBJ1-6; D not certain. The V and J ends lost 1 base and 6 bases respectively, with 11 bases between them. Germline CDR1 and CDR2: SGHRS and YFSETQ. The CDR3 is 15 amino acids.

The chain combines TRBV7-2 with TRBJ2-5; 12 bases match TRBD2. Germline CDR1 is SGHTA and CDR2 is FQGNSA. The V segment lost 0 bases and the J segment 7 bases; nucleotides outside the gene matches: 6. The CDR3 extends over 16 amino acids. The DNA for the CDR3 is TGTGCCAGCAGCTTAGCCAGCCTAGCGGGGGGGTGGACCCAGTACTTC. Translation gives CASSLASLAGGWTQYF. Filled out from reference TRBV7-2 and TRBJ2-5, the complete variable domain reads GAGVSQSPSNKVTEKGKDVELRCDPISGHTALYWYRQSLGQGLEFLIYFQGNSAPDKSGLPSDRFSAERTGGSVSTLTIQRTQQEDSAVYLCASSLASLAGGWTQYFGPGTRLLVL.